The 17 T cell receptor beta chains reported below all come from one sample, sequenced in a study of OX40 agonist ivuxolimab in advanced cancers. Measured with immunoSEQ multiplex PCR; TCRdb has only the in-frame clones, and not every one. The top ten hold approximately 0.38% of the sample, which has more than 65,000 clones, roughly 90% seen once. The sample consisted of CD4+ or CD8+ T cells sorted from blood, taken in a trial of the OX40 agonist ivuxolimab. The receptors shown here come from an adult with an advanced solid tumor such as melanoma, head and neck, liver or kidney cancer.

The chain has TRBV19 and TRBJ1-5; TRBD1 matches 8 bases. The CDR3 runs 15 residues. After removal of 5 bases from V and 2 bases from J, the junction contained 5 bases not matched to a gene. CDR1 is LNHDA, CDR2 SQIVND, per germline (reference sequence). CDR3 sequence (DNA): TGTGCCAGTAGTCCTGGACAGGGAGGCAATCAGCCCCAGCATTTT. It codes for CASSPGQGGNQPQHF.

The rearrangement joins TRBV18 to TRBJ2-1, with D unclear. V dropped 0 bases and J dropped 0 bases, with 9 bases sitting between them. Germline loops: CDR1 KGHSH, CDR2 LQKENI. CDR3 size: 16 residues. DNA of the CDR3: TGTGCCAGCTCACCACCACAAACAAACTCCTACAATGAGCAGTTCTTC. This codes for CASSPPQTNSYNEQFF.

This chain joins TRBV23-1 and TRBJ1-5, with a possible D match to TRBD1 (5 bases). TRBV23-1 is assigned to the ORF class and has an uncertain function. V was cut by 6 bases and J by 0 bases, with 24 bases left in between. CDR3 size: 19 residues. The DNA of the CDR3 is TGCGCCAGCAGGCACACCACCGGGACCCTTTTCTATAGCAATCAGCCCCAGCATTTT. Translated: CASRHTTGTLFYSNQPQHF.

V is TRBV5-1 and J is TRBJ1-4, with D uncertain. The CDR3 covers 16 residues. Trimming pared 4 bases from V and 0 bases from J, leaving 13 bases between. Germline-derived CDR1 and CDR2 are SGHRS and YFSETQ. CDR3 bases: TGCGCCAGCAGCGGAGGACGGACTGCAACTAATGAAAAACTGTTTTTT. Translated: CASSGGRTATNEKLFF.

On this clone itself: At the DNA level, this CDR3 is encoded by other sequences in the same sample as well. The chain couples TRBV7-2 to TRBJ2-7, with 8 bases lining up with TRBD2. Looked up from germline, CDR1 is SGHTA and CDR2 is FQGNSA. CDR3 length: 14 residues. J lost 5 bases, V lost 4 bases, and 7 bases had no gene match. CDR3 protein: CASSSGLEPNEQYF. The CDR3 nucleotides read TGTGCCAGCAGCTCGGGACTAGAACCCAACGAGCAGTACTTC.

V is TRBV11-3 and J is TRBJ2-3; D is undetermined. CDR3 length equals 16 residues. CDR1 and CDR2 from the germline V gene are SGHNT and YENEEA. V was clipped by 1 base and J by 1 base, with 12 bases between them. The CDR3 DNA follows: TGTGCCAGCAGCTTAGCTTGGGCAGTAGGCACAGATACGCAGTATTTT. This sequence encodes CASSLAWAVGTDTQYF.

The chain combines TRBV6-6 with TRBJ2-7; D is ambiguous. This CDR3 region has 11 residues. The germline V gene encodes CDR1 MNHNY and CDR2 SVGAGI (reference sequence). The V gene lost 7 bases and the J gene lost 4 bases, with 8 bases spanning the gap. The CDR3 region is CASMKQYEQYF. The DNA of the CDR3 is TGTGCCAGCATGAAACAGTACGAGCAGTACTTC.

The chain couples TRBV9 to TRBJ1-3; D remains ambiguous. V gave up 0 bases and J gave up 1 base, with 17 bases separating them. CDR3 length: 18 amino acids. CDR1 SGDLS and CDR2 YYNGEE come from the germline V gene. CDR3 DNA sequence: TGTGCCAGCAGCGTAGGGGAGCAAAGAGGCAGGTCTGGAAACACCATATATTTT. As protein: CASSVGEQRGRSGNTIYF.

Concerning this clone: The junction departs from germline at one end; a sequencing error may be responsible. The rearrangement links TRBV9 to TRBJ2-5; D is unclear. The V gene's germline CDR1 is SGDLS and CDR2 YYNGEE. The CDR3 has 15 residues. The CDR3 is CASSVGSENQGTQYF. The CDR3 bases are TGTGCCAGCAGCGTAGGGTCAGAAAATCAAGGGACCCAGTACTTC. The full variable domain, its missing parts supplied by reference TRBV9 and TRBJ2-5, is DSGVTQTPKHLITATGQRVTLRCSPRSGDLSVYWYQQSLDQGLQFLIQYYNGEERAKGNILERFSAQQFPDLHSELNLSSLELGDSALYFCASSVGSENQGTQYFGPGTRLLVL.

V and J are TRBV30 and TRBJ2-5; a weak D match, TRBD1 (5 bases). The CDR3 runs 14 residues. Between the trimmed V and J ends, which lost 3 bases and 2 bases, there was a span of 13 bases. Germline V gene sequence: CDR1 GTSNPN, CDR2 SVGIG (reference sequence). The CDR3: CAWRSGRAQETQYF. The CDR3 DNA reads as TGTGCCTGGAGATCCGGCAGGGCACAAGAGACCCAGTACTTC.

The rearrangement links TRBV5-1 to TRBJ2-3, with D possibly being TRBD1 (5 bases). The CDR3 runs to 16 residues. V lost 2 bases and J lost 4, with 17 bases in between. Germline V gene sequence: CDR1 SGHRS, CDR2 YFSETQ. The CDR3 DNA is TGCGCCAGCAGCTTTTCCGGCATCAGGGTAGCAGATACGCAGTATTTT. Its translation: CASSFSGIRVADTQYF.

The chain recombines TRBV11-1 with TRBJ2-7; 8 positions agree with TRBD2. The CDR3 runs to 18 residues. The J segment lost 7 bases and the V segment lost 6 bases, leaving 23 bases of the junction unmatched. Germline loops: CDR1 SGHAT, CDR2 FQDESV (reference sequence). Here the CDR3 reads CASRLTLRVSLLAAEQYF. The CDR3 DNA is TGTGCCAGCAGATTAACTCTCAGGGTCTCCTTACTAGCGGCGGAGCAGTACTTC.

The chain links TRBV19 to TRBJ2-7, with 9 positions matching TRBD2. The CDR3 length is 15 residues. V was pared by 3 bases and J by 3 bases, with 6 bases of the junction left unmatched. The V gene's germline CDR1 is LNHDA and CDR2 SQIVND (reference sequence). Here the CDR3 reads CASSIAGTSIYEQYF. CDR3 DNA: TGTGCCAGTAGTATTGCAGGGACTAGCATCTACGAGCAGTACTTC.

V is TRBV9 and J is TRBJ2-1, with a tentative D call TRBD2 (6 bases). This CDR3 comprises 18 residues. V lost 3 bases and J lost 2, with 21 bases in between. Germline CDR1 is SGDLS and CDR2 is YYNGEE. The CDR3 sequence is CASSAEPVGGGAYNEQFF. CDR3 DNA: TGTGCCAGCAGCGCAGAGCCCGTTGGGGGAGGAGCCTACAATGAGCAGTTCTTC. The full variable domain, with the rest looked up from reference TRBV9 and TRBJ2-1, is DSGVTQTPKHLITATGQRVTLRCSPRSGDLSVYWYQQSLDQGLQFLIQYYNGEERAKGNILERFSAQQFPDLHSELNLSSLELGDSALYFCASSAEPVGGGAYNEQFFGPGTRLTVL.

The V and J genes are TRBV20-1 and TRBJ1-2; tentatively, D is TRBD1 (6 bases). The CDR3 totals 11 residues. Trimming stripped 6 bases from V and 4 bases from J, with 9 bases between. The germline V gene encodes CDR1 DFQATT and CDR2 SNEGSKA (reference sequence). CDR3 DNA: TGCAGTGCCTTAGGGGGCTATGGCTACACCTTC. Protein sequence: CSALGGYGYTF.

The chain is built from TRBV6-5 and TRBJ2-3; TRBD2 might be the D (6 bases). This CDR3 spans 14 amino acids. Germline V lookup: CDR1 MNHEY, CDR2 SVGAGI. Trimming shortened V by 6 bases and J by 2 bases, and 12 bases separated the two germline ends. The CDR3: CASRRGTPTDTQYF. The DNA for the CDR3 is TGTGCCAGCAGACGTGGGACTCCCACAGATACGCAGTATTTT.

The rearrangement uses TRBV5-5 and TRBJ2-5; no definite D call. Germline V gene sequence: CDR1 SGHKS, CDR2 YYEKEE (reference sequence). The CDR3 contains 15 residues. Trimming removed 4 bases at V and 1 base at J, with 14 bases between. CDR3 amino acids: CASSPVIGIQETQYF. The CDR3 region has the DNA TGTGCCAGCAGCCCAGTCATAGGGATCCAAGAGACCCAGTACTTC.